This T cell receptor (beta chain) was sequenced in a study of TIL therapy for anti-PD-1-resistant metastatic lung cancer. The study, taken as a whole, reports: After infusion, TIL clonotypes partly replaced peripheral T cells and declined over months.

The time point here: pre-treatment sample, taken before nivolumab and TIL therapy. Sequencing used immunoSEQ v3. Each library reached about 2.1 million read pairs, or roughly 5-6.5 million at deep level. Libraries were prepared by immunoSEQ multiplex PCR; TCRdb keeps only in-frame clonotypes and omits some of them. Altogether approximately 60,000 clones are present, more than 80% being singletons, with the ten largest covering 2.9%. Regarding this clone: Its antigen remains unidentified.

This CDR3 contains 14 residues. The germline CDR1 and CDR2 sequences are SNHLY and FYNNEI. Trimming removed 10 bases from V and 4 bases from J; junction bases left unmatched: 6. Sequenced material: blood, taken at baseline. The origin of this receptor is a person aged 30 to 80 with non-small cell lung cancer. The J gene is TRBJ2-5, the V gene TRBV2; 13 positions agree with TRBD2. The DNA of the CDR3 is TGTGCCACCTTACTAGCGGGGGGGCGAGAGACCCAGTACTTC. Its translation is CATLLAGGRETQYF.